This T cell receptor (beta chain) was sequenced during a study of blood T cells in healthy people across ages. Study in general: Using template switching, researchers captured about one barcoded beta molecule for each two T cells.

The people who gave samples were healthy Caucasians from Russia, aged roughly 6 to 100. Each donor's blood draw was 8.5 to 10 milliliters of peripheral blood. Sample-barcoded 5' priming and a J-beta primer mix drove a second PCR of about 6 to 12 cycles. MiXCR, applied by TCRdb to the 5' RACE reads, yields one record per CDR3 protein. The data show hundreds of thousands of distinct CDR3 sequences, around 48% seen once. The CDR3 is 12 amino acids. CDR1 and CDR2 (germline): SQVTM, ANQGSEA. The V and J ends lost 6 bases and 6 bases respectively, with 11 bases between them. This TCR was recovered from a man older than 75 in good health. This chain joins TRBV29-1 and TRBJ2-2; no definite D call. The sample consisted of blood. CDR3 loop: CSVVLVAGELFF. The CDR3, as DNA: TGCAGCGTCGTCTTAGTCGCCGGGGAGCTGTTTTTT.